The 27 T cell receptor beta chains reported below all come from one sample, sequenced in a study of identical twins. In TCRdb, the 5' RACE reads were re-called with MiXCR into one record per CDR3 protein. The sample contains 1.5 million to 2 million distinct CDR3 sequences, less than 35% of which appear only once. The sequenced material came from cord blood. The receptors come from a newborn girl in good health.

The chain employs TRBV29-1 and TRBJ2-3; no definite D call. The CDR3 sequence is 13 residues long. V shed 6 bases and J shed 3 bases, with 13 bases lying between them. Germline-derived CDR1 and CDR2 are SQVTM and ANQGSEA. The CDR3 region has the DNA TGCAGCGTCGGGCTTGTCATGACAGATACGCAGTATTTT. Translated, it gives CSVGLVMTDTQYF.

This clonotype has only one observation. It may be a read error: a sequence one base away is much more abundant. The CDR3: CASSLAGGICNEQFF. The CDR3 DNA is TGTGCCAGCAGCTTAGCGGGAGGGATCTGCAATGAGCAGTTCTTC. The V gene is TRBV13, the J gene TRBJ2-1; 8 bases are shared with TRBD2. V lost 1 base to trimming and J lost 6 bases; unmatched junction nucleotides: 5. Per germline, CDR1 PRHDT and CDR2 FYEKMQ (reference sequence). CDR3 size: 15 residues.

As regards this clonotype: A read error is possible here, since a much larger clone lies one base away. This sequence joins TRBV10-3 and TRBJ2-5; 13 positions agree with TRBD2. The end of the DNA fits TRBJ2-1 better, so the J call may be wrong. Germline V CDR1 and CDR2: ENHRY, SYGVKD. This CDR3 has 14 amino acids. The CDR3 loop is CAISGTSGRETQFF. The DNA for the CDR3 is TGTGCCATCAGTGGGACTAGCGGGAGAGAGACCCAGTTCTTC.

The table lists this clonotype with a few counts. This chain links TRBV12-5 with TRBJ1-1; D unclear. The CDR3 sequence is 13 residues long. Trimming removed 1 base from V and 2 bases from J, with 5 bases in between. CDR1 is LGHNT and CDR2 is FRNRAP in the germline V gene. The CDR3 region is CASGLGSNTEAFF. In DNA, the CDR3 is TGTGCTAGTGGTTTGGGCAGTAACACTGAAGCTTTCTTT.

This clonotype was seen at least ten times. DNA for the CDR3: TGCAGCGCCAAAAAAGGGTCAGCGGGAGACCACCAAGAGACCCAGTACTTC. Its translation: CSAKKGSAGDHQETQYF. The chain couples TRBV29-1 to TRBJ2-5; the match to TRBD2 covers 8 bases. This CDR3 has 17 residues. V shed 7 bases and J 0 bases; nucleotides not matched to a gene: 16. The germline CDR1 and CDR2 sequences are SQVTM and ANQGSEA.

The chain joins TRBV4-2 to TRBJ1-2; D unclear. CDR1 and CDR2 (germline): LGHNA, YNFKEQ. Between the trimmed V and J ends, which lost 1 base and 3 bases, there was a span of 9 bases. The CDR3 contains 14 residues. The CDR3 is CASSQGEMDYGYTF. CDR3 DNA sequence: TGTGCCAGCAGCCAAGGGGAAATGGACTATGGCTACACCTTC.

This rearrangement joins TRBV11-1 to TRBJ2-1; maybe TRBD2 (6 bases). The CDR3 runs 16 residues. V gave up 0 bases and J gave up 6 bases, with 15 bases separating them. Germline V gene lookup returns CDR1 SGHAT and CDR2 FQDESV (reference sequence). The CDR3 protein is CASSLALTPGGNEQFF. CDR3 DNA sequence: TGTGCCAGCAGCTTAGCCTTAACCCCCGGGGGCAATGAGCAGTTCTTC.

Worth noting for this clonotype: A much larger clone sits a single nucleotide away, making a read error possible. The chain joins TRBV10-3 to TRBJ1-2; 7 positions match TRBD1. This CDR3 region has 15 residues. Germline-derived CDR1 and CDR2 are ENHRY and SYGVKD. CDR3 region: CAVSDTGALNYGYTF. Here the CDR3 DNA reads TGTGCCGTCAGTGATACAGGGGCCCTTAACTATGGCTACACCTTC.

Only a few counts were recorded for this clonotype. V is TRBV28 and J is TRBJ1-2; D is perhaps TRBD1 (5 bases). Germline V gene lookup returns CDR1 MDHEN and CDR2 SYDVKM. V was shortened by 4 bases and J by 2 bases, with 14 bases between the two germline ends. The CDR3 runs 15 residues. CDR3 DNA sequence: TGTGCCAGCAGTTCCGTCGGGGGGAACAACTATGGCTACACCTTC. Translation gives CASSSVGGNNYGYTF.

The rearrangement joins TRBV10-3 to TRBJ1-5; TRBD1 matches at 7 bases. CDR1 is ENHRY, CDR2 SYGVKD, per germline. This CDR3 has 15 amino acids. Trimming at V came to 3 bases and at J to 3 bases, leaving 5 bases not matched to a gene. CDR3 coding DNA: TGTGCCATCAGTGACACGGGACAGCCCAATCAGCCCCAGCATTTT. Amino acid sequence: CAISDTGQPNQPQHF.

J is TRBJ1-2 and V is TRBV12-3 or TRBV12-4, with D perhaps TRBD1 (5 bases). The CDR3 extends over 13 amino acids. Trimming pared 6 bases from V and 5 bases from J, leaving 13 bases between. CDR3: CASSEGRRYGYTF. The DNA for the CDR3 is TGTGCCAGCAGCGAGGGACGTCGGTATGGCTACACCTTC.

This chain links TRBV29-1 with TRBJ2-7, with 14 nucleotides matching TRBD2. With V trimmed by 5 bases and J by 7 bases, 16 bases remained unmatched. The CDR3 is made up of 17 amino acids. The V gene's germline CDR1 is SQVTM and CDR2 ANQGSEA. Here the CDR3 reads CSVRLTSGRALGNEQYF. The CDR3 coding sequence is TGCAGCGTTCGGTTGACTAGCGGGAGGGCCTTGGGAAATGAGCAGTACTTC.

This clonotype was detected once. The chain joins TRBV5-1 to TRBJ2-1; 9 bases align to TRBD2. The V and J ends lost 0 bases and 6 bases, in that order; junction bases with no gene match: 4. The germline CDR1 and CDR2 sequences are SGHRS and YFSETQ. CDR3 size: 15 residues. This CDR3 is CASSLDFSGSNEQFF. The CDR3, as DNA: TGCGCCAGCAGCTTGGATTTTAGCGGGAGCAATGAGCAGTTCTTC.

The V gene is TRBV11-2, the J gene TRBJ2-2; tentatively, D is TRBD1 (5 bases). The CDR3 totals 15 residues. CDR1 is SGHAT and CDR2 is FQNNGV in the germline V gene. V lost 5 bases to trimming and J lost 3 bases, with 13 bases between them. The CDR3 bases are TGTGCCAGCAGCCCCCACGGCAGGGACACCGGGGAGCTGTTTTTT. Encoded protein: CASSPHGRDTGELFF. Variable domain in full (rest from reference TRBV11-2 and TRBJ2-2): EAGVAQSPRYKIIEKRQSVAFWCNPISGHATLYWYQQILGQGPKLLIQFQNNGVVDDSQLPKDRFSAERLKGVDSTLKIQPAKLEDSAVYLCASSPHGRDTGELFFGEGSRLTVL.

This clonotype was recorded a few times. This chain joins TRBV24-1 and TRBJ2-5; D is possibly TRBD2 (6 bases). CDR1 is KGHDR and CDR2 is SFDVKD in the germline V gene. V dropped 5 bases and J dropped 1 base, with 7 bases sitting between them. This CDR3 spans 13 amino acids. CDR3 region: CATSGRVQETQYF. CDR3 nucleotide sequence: TGTGCCACCAGTGGGAGGGTCCAAGAGACCCAGTACTTC.

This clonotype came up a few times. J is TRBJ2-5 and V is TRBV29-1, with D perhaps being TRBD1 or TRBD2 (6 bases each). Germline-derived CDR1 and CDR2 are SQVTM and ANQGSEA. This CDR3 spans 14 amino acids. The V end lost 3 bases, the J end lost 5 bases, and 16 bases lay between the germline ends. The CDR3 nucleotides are TGCAGCGTTGACGTAGCCGGAGGGGGGGAGACCCAGTACTTC. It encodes CSVDVAGGGETQYF.

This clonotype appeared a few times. The CDR3 sequence: CASRGDRGRYYGYTF. DNA for the CDR3: TGTGCCAGCAGAGGAGACAGGGGAAGGTACTATGGCTACACCTTC. The chain couples TRBV12-3 or TRBV12-4 to TRBJ1-2; 8 bases are shared with TRBD1. With V trimmed by 6 bases and J by 3 bases, 9 bases remained unmatched. There are 15 residues in the CDR3.

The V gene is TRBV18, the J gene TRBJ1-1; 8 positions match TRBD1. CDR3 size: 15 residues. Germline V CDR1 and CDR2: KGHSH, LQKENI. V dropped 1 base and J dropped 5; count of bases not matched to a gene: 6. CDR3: CASSPRPTGETEAFF. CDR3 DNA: TGTGCCAGCTCACCACGTCCGACAGGGGAGACTGAAGCTTTCTTT.

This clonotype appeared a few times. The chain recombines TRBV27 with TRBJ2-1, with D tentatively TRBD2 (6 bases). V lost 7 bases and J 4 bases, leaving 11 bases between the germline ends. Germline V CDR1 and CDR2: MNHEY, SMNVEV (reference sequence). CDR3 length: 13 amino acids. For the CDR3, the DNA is TGTGCCAGCAACGGGGGTTCGTACAATGAGCAGTTCTTC. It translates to CASNGGSYNEQFF.

The CDR3 coding sequence is TGTGCCAGCAGTTTCCCGGACAGACCTTCCTACGAGCAGTTCTTC. It yields the protein CASSFPDRPSYEQFF. The chain combines TRBV28 with TRBJ2-1; a weak D match, TRBD1 (6 bases). This CDR3 has 15 residues. Trimming cost V 3 bases and J 10 bases, with 19 bases left between them. Germline V CDR1 and CDR2: MDHEN, SYDVKM.

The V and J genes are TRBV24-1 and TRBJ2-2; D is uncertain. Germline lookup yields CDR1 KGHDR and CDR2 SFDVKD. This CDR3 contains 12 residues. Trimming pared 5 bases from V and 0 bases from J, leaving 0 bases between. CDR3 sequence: CATSANTGELFF. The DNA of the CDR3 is TGTGCCACCAGTGCGAACACCGGGGAGCTGTTTTTT.

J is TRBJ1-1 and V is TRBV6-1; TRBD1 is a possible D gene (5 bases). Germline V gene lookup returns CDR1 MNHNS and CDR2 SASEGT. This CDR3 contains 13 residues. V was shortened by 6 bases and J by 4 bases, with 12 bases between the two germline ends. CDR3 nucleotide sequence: TGTGCCAGCAGCGTAAGGGGTGGCACTGAAGCTTTCTTT. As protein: CASSVRGGTEAFF.

The CDR3 nucleotides are TGTGCCAGCAGTGAAAGGAGGACTAGCGGGACAGATACGCAGTATTTT. Amino acid sequence: CASSERRTSGTDTQYF. The chain has TRBV2 and TRBJ2-3; 11 positions agree with TRBD2. CDR1 and CDR2 from the germline V gene are SNHLY and FYNNEI. CDR3 length equals 16 residues. V lost 2 bases to trimming and J lost 3 bases; unmatched junction nucleotides: 4.

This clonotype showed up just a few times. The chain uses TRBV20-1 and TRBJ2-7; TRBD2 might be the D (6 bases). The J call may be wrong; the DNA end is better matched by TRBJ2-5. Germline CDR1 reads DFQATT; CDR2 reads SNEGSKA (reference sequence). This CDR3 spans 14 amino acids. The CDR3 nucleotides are TGCAGTGCTACCCGGGACTCCGCCGGAGAGACCCAGTACTTC. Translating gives CSATRDSAGETQYF.

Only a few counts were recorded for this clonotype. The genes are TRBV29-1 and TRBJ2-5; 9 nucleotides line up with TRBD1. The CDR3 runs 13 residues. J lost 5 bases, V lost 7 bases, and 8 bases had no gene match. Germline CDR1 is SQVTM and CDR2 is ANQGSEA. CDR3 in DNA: TGCAGCGCCAACACAGGGGGCCACGAGACCCAGTACTTC. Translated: CSANTGGHETQYF.

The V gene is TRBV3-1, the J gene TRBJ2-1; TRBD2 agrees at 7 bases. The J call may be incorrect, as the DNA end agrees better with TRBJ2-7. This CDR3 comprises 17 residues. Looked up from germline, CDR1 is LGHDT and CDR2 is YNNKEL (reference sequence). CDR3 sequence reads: CASSQAGRGSSYNEQYF. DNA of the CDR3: TGTGCCAGCAGCCAAGCCGGGCGGGGGAGCTCCTACAATGAGCAGTACTTC.

CDR3 residues: CASSTAGATYNEQFF. Written as DNA, the CDR3 is TGTGCCAGCAGTACAGCGGGGGCTACCTACAATGAGCAGTTCTTC. The J gene is TRBJ2-1, the V gene TRBV12-3 or TRBV12-4, with 8 bases matching TRBD2. V dropped 5 bases and J dropped 2; count of bases not matched to a gene: 5. The CDR3 is 15 amino acids.